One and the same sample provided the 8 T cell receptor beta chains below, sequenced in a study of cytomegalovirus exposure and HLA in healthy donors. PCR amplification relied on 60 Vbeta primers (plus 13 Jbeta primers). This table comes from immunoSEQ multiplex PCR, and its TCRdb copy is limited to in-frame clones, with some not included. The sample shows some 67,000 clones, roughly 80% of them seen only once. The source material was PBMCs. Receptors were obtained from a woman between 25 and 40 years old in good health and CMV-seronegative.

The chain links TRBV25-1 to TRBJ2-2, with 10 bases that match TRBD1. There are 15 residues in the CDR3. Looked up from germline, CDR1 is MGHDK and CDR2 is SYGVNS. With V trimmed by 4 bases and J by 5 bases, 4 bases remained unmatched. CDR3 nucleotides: TGTGCCAGCAGTGTTCGGACAGGGGGGACCGGGGAGCTGTTTTTT. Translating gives CASSVRTGGTGELFF.

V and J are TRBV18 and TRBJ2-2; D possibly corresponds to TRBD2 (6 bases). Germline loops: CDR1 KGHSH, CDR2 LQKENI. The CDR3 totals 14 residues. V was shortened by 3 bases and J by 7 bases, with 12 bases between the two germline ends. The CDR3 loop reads CASSPEQEGGELFF. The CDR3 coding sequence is TGTGCCAGCTCACCGGAGCAGGAGGGCGGGGAGCTGTTTTTT.

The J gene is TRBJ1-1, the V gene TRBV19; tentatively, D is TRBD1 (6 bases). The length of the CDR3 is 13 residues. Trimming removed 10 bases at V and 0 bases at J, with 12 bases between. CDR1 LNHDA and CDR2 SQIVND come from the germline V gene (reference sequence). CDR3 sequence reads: CATSDSLNTEAFF. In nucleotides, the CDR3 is TGTGCCACCTCGGACAGTTTGAACACTGAAGCTTTCTTT.

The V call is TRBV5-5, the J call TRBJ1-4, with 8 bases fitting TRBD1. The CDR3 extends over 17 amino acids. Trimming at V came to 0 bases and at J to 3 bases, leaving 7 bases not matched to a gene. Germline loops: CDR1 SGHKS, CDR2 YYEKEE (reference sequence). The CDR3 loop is CASSLEIQGAANEKLFF. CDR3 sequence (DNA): TGTGCCAGCAGCTTGGAGATCCAGGGGGCAGCTAATGAAAAACTGTTTTTT.

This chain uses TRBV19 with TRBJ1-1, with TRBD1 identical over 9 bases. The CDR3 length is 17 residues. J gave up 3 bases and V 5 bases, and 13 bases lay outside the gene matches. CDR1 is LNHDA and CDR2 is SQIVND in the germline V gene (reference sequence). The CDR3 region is CASSPTAKQGAHTEAFF. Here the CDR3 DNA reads TGTGCCAGTAGTCCTACCGCGAAACAGGGGGCCCACACTGAAGCTTTCTTT. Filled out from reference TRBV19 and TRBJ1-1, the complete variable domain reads DGGITQSPKYLFRKEGQNVTLSCEQNLNHDAMYWYRQDPGQGLRLIYYSQIVNDFQKGDIAEGYSVSREKKESFPLTVTSAQKNPTAFYLCASSPTAKQGAHTEAFFGQGTRLTVV.

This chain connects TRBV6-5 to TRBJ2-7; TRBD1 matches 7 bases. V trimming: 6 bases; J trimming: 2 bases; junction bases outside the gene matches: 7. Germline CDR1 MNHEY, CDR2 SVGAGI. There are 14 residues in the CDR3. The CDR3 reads CASSRNRGPYEQYF. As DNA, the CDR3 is TGTGCCAGCAGCCGCAACAGGGGACCCTACGAGCAGTACTTC.

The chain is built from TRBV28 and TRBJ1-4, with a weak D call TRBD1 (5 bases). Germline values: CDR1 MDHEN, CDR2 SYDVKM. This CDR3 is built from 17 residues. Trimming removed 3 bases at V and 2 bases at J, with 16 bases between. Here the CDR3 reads CASSLLGGAGTNEKLFF. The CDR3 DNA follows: TGTGCCAGCAGTTTGTTGGGTGGGGCCGGGACTAATGAAAAACTGTTTTTT. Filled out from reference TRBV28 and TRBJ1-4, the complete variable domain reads DVKVTQSSRYLVKRTGEKVFLECVQDMDHENMFWYRQDPGLGLRLIYFSYDVKMKEKGDIPEGYSVSREKKERFSLILESASTNQTSMYLCASSLLGGAGTNEKLFFGSGTQLSVL.

Here the CDR3 reads CASSSHGDRLYDGELFF. The CDR3 coding sequence is TGTGCCAGCAGCTCGCACGGGGACAGGTTGTACGACGGGGAGCTGTTTTTT. This chain uses TRBV5-5 with TRBJ2-2; TRBD1 matches at 8 bases. The germline gives CDR1 SGHKS, CDR2 YYEKEE (reference sequence). V shed 3 bases and J 7 bases; nucleotides not matched to a gene: 14. The CDR3 sequence is 17 residues long.